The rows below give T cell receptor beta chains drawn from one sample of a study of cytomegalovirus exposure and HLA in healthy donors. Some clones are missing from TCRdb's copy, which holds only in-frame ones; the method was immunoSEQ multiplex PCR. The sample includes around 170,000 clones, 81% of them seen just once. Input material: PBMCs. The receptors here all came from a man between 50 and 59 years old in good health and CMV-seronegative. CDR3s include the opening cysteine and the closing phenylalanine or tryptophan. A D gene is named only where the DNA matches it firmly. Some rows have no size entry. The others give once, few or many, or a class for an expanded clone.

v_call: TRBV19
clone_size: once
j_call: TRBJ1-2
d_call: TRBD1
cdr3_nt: TGTGCCAGTAGTCTCCGGGACAGGGGAGGTTATGGCTACACCTTC
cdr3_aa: CASSLRDRGGYGYTF

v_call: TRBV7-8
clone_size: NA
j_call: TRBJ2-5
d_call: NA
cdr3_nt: TGTGCCAGCAGCCCACAGGAGACGCAAGAGACCCAGTACTTC
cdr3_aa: CASSPQETQETQYF

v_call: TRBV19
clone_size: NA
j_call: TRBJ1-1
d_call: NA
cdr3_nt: TGTGCCAGTAGTATAGTGGAGGGGAACACTGAAGCTTTCTTT
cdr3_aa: CASSIVEGNTEAFF

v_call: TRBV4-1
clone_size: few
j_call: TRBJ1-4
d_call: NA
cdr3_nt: TGCGCCAGCAGCATAACAGGGACGGCTAATGAAAAACTGTTTTTT
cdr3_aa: CASSITGTANEKLFF

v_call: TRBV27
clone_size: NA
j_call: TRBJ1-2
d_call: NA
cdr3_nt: TGTGCCAGCAGTGTCGGGAGCGCTAACTATGGCTACACCTTC
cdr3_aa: CASSVGSANYGYTF

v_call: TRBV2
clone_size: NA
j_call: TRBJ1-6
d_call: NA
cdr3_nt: TGTGCCAGCCTTTCCCGGCAGGGCTCCTATAATTCACCCCTCCACTTT
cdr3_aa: CASLSRQGSYNSPLHF

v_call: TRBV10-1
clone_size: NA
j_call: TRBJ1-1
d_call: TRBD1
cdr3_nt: TGCGCCAGCAGTGGAACAGGGGGTCGGGACACTGAAGCTTTCTTT
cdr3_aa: CASSGTGGRDTEAFF

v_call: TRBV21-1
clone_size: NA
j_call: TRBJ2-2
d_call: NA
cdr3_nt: TGTGCCACAGCAGCAATACTCGTGGCGGGGCTTATCAACACCGGGGAGCTGTTTTTT
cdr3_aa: CATAAILVAGLINTGELFF

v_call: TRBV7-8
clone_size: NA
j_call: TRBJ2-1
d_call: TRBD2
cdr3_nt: TGTGCCAGCAGCTTACCCGGGGGGGCCGCAAATGAGCAGTTCTTC
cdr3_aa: CASSLPGGAANEQFF

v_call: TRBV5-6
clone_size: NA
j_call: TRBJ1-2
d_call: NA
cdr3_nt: TGTGCCAGCAGCTTAAGGGGTATAGCTAACTATGGCTACACCTTC
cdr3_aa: CASSLRGIANYGYTF

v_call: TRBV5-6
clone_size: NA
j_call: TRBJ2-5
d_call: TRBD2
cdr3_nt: TGTGCCAGCAGCACGGGACTAGCGGGGGGCCGTGGGACCCAGTACTTC
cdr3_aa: CASSTGLAGGRGTQYF

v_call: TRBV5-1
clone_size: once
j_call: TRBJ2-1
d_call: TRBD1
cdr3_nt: TGCGCCAGCAGCTTGGCGGTGAGACAGGGCGTGGAGGAGCAGTTCTTC
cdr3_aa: CASSLAVRQGVEEQFF

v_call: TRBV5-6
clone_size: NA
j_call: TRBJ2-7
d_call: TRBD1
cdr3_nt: TGTGCCAGCAGCTTATTTCTGGGACAGTTCTTCTCCTACGAGCAGTACTTC
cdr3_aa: CASSLFLGQFFSYEQYF

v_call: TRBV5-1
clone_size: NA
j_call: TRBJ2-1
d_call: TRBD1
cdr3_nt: TGCGCCAGCAGCCCGACAGGGGTCTACAATGAGCAGTTCTTC
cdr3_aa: CASSPTGVYNEQFF

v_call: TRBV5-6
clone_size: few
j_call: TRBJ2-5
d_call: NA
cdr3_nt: TGTGCCAGCAGTTCCGGGGGTGACTTCGCTGCCTACTTC
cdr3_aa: CASSSGGDFAAYF

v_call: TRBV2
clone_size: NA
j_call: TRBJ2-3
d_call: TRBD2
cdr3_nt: TGTGCCAGCAGGGATACGGGACTAGCGGGGTCCGCAGATACGCAGTATTTT
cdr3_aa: CASRDTGLAGSADTQYF

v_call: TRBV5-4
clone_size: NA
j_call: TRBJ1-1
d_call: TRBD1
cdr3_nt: TGTGCCAGCAGCCGGGACAGCATGAACACTGAAGCTTTCTTT
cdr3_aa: CASSRDSMNTEAFF

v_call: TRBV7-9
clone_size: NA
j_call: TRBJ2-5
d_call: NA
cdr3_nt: TGTGCCAGCAGTCTACGGCGAGGAGAGACCCAGTACTTC
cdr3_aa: CASSLRRGETQYF

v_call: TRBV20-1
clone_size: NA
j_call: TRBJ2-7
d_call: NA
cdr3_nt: TGCAGTGCTAGAATAGGGGCCGAGCAGTACTTC
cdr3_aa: CSARIGAEQYF

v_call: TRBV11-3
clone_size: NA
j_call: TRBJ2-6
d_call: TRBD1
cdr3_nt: TGTGCCAGCAGCTTAGGACAGGGTACTGGGGCCAACGTCCTGACTTTC
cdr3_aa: CASSLGQGTGANVLTF

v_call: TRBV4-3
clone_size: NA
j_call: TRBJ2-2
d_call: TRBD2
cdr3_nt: TGCGCCAGCAGCCGCACTAGCGGGGGGGCTACCGGGGAGCTGTTTTTT
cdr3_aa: CASSRTSGGATGELFF

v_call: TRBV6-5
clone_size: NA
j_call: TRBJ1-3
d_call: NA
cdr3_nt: TGTGCCAGCAGTTACCAGGGGCCCTCTGGAAACACCATATATTTT
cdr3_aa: CASSYQGPSGNTIYF

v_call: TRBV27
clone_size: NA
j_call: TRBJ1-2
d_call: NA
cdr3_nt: TGTGCCAGCAGCTTCAGGGTTAACTATGGCTACACCTTC
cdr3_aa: CASSFRVNYGYTF

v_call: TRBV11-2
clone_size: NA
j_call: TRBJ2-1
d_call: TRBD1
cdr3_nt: TGTGCCAGCAGCTTGTACGGGACAGGGGGAGATGAGCAGTTCTTC
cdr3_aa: CASSLYGTGGDEQFF

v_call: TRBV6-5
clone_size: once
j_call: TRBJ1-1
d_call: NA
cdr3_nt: TGTGCCAGCAGCCTCCTCTGGGCAGAAGCTGAAGCTTTCTTT
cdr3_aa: CASSLLWAEAEAFF

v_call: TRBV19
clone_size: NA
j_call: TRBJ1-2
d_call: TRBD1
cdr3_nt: TGTGCCAGTAGACTGAGACAGGGAACCTTCGGCTACACCTTC
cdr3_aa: CASRLRQGTFGYTF

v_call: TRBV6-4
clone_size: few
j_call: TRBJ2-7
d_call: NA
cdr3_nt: TGTGCCAGCAGTCCCTCGGCAGGCTACGAGCAGTACTTC
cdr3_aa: CASSPSAGYEQYF

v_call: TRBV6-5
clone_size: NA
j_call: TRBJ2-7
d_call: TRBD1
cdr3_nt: TGTGCCAGCAGTTACCAACAGGGGGCCGGCTACGAGCAGTACTTC
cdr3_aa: CASSYQQGAGYEQYF

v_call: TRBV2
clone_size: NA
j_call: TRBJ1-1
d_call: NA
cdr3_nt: TGTGCCAGCAAGGGTTTGCGGGGCTCTGAAGCTTTCTTT
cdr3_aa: CASKGLRGSEAFF

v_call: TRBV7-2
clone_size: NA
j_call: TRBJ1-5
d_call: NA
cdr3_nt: TGTGCCGGCAAACTTACGGAACAGATCAATCAGCCCCAGCATTTT
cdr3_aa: CAGKLTEQINQPQHF

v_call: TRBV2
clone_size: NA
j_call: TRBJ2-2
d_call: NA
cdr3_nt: TGTGCCAGCAAGATAAATCAGGCCGGGGAGCTGTTTTTT
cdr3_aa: CASKINQAGELFF

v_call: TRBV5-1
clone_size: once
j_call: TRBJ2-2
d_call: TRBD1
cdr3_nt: TGCGCCAGCAGCGCGGACAGGGCTGGGGAGCTGTTTTTT
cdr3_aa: CASSADRAGELFF

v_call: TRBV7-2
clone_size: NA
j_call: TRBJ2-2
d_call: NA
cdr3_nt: TGTGCCAGCAGGGGGGCACACACCGGGGAGCTGTTTTTT
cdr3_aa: CASRGAHTGELFF

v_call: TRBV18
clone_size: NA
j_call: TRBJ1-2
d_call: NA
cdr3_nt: TGTGCCAGCTCACCAGATCAGGGGTTTGGCTACACCTTC
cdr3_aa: CASSPDQGFGYTF

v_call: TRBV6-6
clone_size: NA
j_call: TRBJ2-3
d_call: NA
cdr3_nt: TGTGCCAGCACCCAGGGGCGAAGCACAGATACGCAGTATTTT
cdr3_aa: CASTQGRSTDTQYF

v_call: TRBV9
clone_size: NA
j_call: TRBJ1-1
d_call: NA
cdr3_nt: TGTGCCAGCAGCGTAGAGGGAGTACTCACTGAAGCTTTCTTT
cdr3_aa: CASSVEGVLTEAFF

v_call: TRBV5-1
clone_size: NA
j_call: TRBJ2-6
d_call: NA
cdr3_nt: TGCGCCAGCAGGTACTCTGGGGCCAACGTCCTGACTTTC
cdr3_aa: CASRYSGANVLTF

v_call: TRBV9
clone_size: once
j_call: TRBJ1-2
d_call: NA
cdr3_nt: TGTGCCAGCAGCCCCCGAACAGGGAACTACGGCTACACCTTC
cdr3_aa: CASSPRTGNYGYTF

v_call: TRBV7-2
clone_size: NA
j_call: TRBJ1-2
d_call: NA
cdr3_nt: TGTGCCAGCAGCTCAAGACAGGCCCCCCGGGGCTACACCTTC
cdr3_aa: CASSSRQAPRGYTF

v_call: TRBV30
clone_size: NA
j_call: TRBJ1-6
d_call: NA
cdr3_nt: TGTGCCTGGAGACAGGGATATAATTCACCCCTCCACTTT
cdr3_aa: CAWRQGYNSPLHF